A selection of T cell receptor beta chains follows, all from one sample in a study of blood T cell repertoires in COVID-19. Sequenced by immunoSEQ multiplex PCR; TCRdb stores in-frame clones only, minus some. Seen here are around 190,000 clones, 87% observed once, and the top ten hold approximately 10%. Sequenced: PBMCs or T cells enriched from blood (not recorded which). The source is a man aged 18 to 35 with acute COVID-19. CDR3s include the opening cysteine and the closing phenylalanine or tryptophan. The D gene is left open where the match is weak. Only some rows state a clone size, as once, few, many or a class for expanded clones.

cdr3_aa: CASSLQLAGGDYEQYF; cdr3_nt: TGTGCCAGCAGTCTGCAACTAGCGGGAGGTGACTACGAGCAGTACTTC; v_call: TRBV28; clone_size: NA; j_call: TRBJ2-7; d_call: TRBD2
cdr3_aa: CASSLSGGQGFGYTF; cdr3_nt: TGTGCCAGCAGCTTAAGCGGGGGACAGGGATTCGGCTACACCTTC; v_call: TRBV7-3; clone_size: NA; j_call: TRBJ1-2; d_call: TRBD1
cdr3_aa: CASSQDRGFYEQYF; cdr3_nt: TGTGCCAGCAGCCAAGACAGAGGATTCTACGAGCAGTACTTC; v_call: TRBV4-2; clone_size: NA; j_call: TRBJ2-7; d_call: NA
cdr3_aa: CASSVASPSKGEEQFF; cdr3_nt: TGTGCCAGCAGCGTAGCATCTCCAAGTAAGGGGGAAGAGCAGTTCTTC; v_call: TRBV9; clone_size: NA; j_call: TRBJ2-1; d_call: NA
cdr3_aa: CASSRPGQVALEGYEQYF; cdr3_nt: TGTGCCAGCTCACGACCGGGACAGGTAGCCCTCGAGGGATACGAGCAGTACTTC; v_call: TRBV18; clone_size: NA; j_call: TRBJ2-7; d_call: TRBD1
cdr3_aa: CASSSTGLEQYF; cdr3_nt: TGTGCCAGCAGCTCGACAGGGCTCGAGCAGTACTTC; v_call: TRBV5-4; clone_size: NA; j_call: TRBJ2-7; d_call: TRBD1
cdr3_aa: CASNRLASTGELFF; cdr3_nt: TGTGCCAGCAACCGACTAGCGTCCACCGGGGAGCTGTTTTTT; v_call: TRBV2; clone_size: NA; j_call: TRBJ2-2; d_call: TRBD2
cdr3_aa: CASSLPPGTSEITGELFF; cdr3_nt: TGCGCCAGCAGCCTACCACCAGGGACTAGCGAAATAACCGGGGAGCTGTTTTTT; v_call: TRBV5-1; clone_size: NA; j_call: TRBJ2-2; d_call: TRBD2
cdr3_aa: CASSSTSGDSYNEQFF; cdr3_nt: TGTGCCAGCAGTTCTACTAGCGGAGACTCCTACAATGAGCAGTTCTTC; v_call: TRBV28; clone_size: NA; j_call: TRBJ2-1; d_call: TRBD2
cdr3_aa: CATSRDIAGVEGTQYF; cdr3_nt: TGTGCCACCAGCAGAGATATAGCGGGGGTCGAGGGAACGCAGTATTTT; v_call: TRBV15; clone_size: NA; j_call: TRBJ2-3; d_call: TRBD2
cdr3_aa: CASSLGSHGNQPQHF; cdr3_nt: TGTGCCAGCAGTTTAGGCTCGCATGGCAATCAGCCCCAGCATTTT; v_call: TRBV28; clone_size: NA; j_call: TRBJ1-5; d_call: NA
cdr3_aa: CASSLARGDGNSPLHF; cdr3_nt: TGTGCCAGCAGCTTAGCTAGAGGCGACGGAAATTCACCCCTCCACTTT; v_call: TRBV11-2; clone_size: NA; j_call: TRBJ1-6; d_call: NA
cdr3_aa: CASNSRGGGDYGYTF; cdr3_nt: TGTGCCAGCAACTCCCGTGGGGGAGGGGACTATGGCTACACCTTC; v_call: TRBV28; clone_size: NA; j_call: TRBJ1-2; d_call: NA
cdr3_aa: CASSFLKILAGGPYGELFF; cdr3_nt: TGTGCCAGCAGCTTTCTTAAAATACTAGCGGGAGGGCCTTACGGGGAGCTGTTTTTT; v_call: TRBV11-2; clone_size: NA; j_call: TRBJ2-2; d_call: TRBD2
cdr3_aa: CASSVSGMDIQYF; cdr3_nt: TGTGCCAGCAGTGTCAGCGGGATGGACATTCAGTACTTC; v_call: TRBV25-1; clone_size: NA; j_call: TRBJ2-4; d_call: TRBD2
cdr3_aa: CASSQVVSGLAKNIQYF; cdr3_nt: TGTGCCAGCAGCCAAGTGGTGTCGGGTCTAGCCAAAAACATTCAGTACTTC; v_call: TRBV3-1/TRBV3-2; clone_size: NA; j_call: TRBJ2-4; d_call: NA
cdr3_aa: CASGGTSGSGTDTQYF; cdr3_nt: TGCGCCAGCGGAGGGACTAGCGGGAGTGGGACAGATACGCAGTATTTT; v_call: TRBV5-1; clone_size: NA; j_call: TRBJ2-3; d_call: TRBD2
cdr3_aa: CASSQTGPNQPQHF; cdr3_nt: TGCGCCAGCAGCCAAACAGGACCGAATCAGCCCCAGCATTTT; v_call: TRBV4-1; clone_size: NA; j_call: TRBJ1-5; d_call: NA
cdr3_aa: CASGITGSLTGELFF; cdr3_nt: TGTGCCAGTGGAATTACCGGGAGTTTAACCGGGGAGCTGTTTTTT; v_call: TRBV19; clone_size: NA; j_call: TRBJ2-2; d_call: NA
cdr3_aa: CASSLSGQGLTYEQYF; cdr3_nt: TGTGCCAGCAGTTTATCTGGACAGGGGTTGACCTACGAGCAGTACTTC; v_call: TRBV27; clone_size: few; j_call: TRBJ2-7; d_call: TRBD1
cdr3_aa: CASSYAREGVDEQFF; cdr3_nt: TGTGCCAGCAGTTACGCGCGGGAAGGGGTAGATGAGCAGTTCTTC; v_call: TRBV6-6; clone_size: NA; j_call: TRBJ2-1; d_call: NA
cdr3_aa: CASRLTPNTEAFF; cdr3_nt: TGCGCCAGCAGATTGACACCAAACACTGAAGCTTTCTTT; v_call: TRBV10-1; clone_size: NA; j_call: TRBJ1-1; d_call: NA
cdr3_aa: CASSPGTVTYNEQFF; cdr3_nt: TGTGCCAGCTCACCTGGGACAGTGACCTACAATGAGCAGTTCTTC; v_call: TRBV18; clone_size: once; j_call: TRBJ2-1; d_call: TRBD1
cdr3_aa: CASSTTSGRAAPYEQYF; cdr3_nt: TGTGCCAGTAGTACCACTAGCGGGAGGGCCGCTCCCTACGAGCAGTACTTC; v_call: TRBV19; clone_size: NA; j_call: TRBJ2-7; d_call: TRBD2
cdr3_aa: CASSPGKSSYNEQFF; cdr3_nt: TGTGCCAGCAGCCCGGGGAAGAGCTCCTACAATGAGCAGTTCTTC; v_call: TRBV6-5; clone_size: NA; j_call: TRBJ2-1; d_call: NA
cdr3_aa: CASSLGWTGPRGNTEAFF; cdr3_nt: TGTGCCAGCAGCTTAGGGTGGACAGGACCTCGAGGGAACACTGAAGCTTTCTTT; v_call: TRBV11-2; clone_size: NA; j_call: TRBJ1-1; d_call: TRBD1
cdr3_aa: CASSTLVPPEQFF; cdr3_nt: TGTGCCAGCAGTACACTAGTACCTCCCGAGCAGTTCTTC; v_call: TRBV12-3/TRBV12-4; clone_size: NA; j_call: TRBJ2-1; d_call: NA
cdr3_aa: CASSITGGAGTEQYF; cdr3_nt: TGTGCCAGTAGTATAACAGGGGGCGCGGGTACCGAGCAGTACTTC; v_call: TRBV19; clone_size: NA; j_call: TRBJ2-7; d_call: TRBD1
cdr3_aa: CASSSTGTGELFF; cdr3_nt: TGTGCCAGCTCATCAACAGGGACCGGGGAGCTGTTTTTT; v_call: TRBV18; clone_size: NA; j_call: TRBJ2-2; d_call: NA
cdr3_aa: CASKPGGRGHEQFF; cdr3_nt: TGTGCCAGTAAACCCGGGGGTAGGGGGCATGAGCAGTTCTTC; v_call: TRBV19; clone_size: NA; j_call: TRBJ2-1; d_call: NA
cdr3_aa: CSVEEAGVYEQYF; cdr3_nt: TGCAGCGTTGAGGAGGCGGGAGTTTACGAGCAGTACTTC; v_call: TRBV29-1; clone_size: NA; j_call: TRBJ2-7; d_call: TRBD2
cdr3_aa: CASSLVAGLAPYNEQFF; cdr3_nt: TGTGCCAGCAGCTTGGTTGCGGGACTAGCTCCCTACAATGAGCAGTTCTTC; v_call: TRBV5-4; clone_size: NA; j_call: TRBJ2-1; d_call: TRBD2
cdr3_aa: CSASPSGGPNEQFF; cdr3_nt: TGCAGTGCTAGTCCTAGCGGGGGCCCCAATGAGCAGTTCTTC; v_call: TRBV20-1; clone_size: NA; j_call: TRBJ2-1; d_call: TRBD2
cdr3_aa: CASSDGGNSGNTIYF; cdr3_nt: TGTGCCAGCAGTGATGGGGGGAACTCTGGAAACACCATATATTTT; v_call: TRBV2; clone_size: NA; j_call: TRBJ1-3; d_call: NA
cdr3_aa: CASSLLLGATEAFF; cdr3_nt: TGTGCCAGCAGCTTACTACTGGGGGCCACTGAAGCTTTCTTT; v_call: TRBV5-6; clone_size: NA; j_call: TRBJ1-1; d_call: NA
cdr3_aa: CASSLATDPNEQFF; cdr3_nt: TGTGCCAGCAGCTTAGCGACAGATCCTAATGAGCAGTTCTTC; v_call: TRBV7-2; clone_size: NA; j_call: TRBJ2-1; d_call: NA
cdr3_aa: CASSELRTDKETQYF; cdr3_nt: TGTGCCAGCAGTGAACTCAGGACAGACAAAGAGACCCAGTACTTC; v_call: TRBV6-1; clone_size: NA; j_call: TRBJ2-5; d_call: NA
cdr3_aa: CASSPSGASYEQYF; cdr3_nt: TGTGCCAGTAGTCCCTCGGGAGCCTCCTACGAGCAGTACTTC; v_call: TRBV19; clone_size: NA; j_call: TRBJ2-7; d_call: NA
cdr3_aa: CASSPPGVGETQYF; cdr3_nt: TGTGCCAGCTCACCACCGGGAGTGGGGGAGACCCAGTACTTC; v_call: TRBV18; clone_size: NA; j_call: TRBJ2-5; d_call: NA
cdr3_aa: CASSPRTSEQETQYF; cdr3_nt: TGTGCCAGCAGTCCCAGGACTAGCGAGCAAGAGACCCAGTACTTC; v_call: TRBV28; clone_size: once; j_call: TRBJ2-5; d_call: TRBD2
cdr3_aa: CASSVTGDGYGYTF; cdr3_nt: TGTGCCAGCAGCGTGACAGGGGATGGGTATGGCTACACCTTC; v_call: TRBV11-3; clone_size: NA; j_call: TRBJ1-2; d_call: TRBD1
cdr3_aa: CASSQSEATNEKLFF; cdr3_nt: TGTGCCAGCAGCCAATCCGAGGCAACTAATGAAAAACTGTTTTTT; v_call: TRBV4-2; clone_size: NA; j_call: TRBJ1-4; d_call: NA
cdr3_aa: CAIRRTLRDPPFDTQYF; cdr3_nt: TGTGCCATCAGACGAACCCTCCGGGATCCCCCCTTTGATACGCAGTATTTT; v_call: TRBV10-3; clone_size: NA; j_call: TRBJ2-3; d_call: NA
cdr3_aa: CASSLSGTPNTEAFF; cdr3_nt: TGCGCCAGCAGCTTGTCCGGGACACCGAACACTGAAGCTTTCTTT; v_call: TRBV5-1; clone_size: NA; j_call: TRBJ1-1; d_call: NA
cdr3_aa: CASSEFHPQETQYF; cdr3_nt: TGCGCCAGCAGTGAGTTCCATCCCCAAGAGACCCAGTACTTC; v_call: TRBV10-2; clone_size: NA; j_call: TRBJ2-5; d_call: NA
cdr3_aa: CASSYTGADYNEQFF; cdr3_nt: TGTGCCAGCAGTTACACAGGGGCTGACTACAATGAGCAGTTCTTC; v_call: TRBV6-2/TRBV6-3; clone_size: few; j_call: TRBJ2-1; d_call: TRBD1
cdr3_aa: CASSQRILPGGSGNTIYF; cdr3_nt: TGTGCCAGCAGCCAACGCATCCTTCCAGGAGGCTCTGGAAACACCATATATTTT; v_call: TRBV4-2; clone_size: NA; j_call: TRBJ1-3; d_call: NA
cdr3_aa: CASRPSPDGNYGYTF; cdr3_nt: TGCGCCAGCAGACCAAGTCCCGACGGGAACTATGGCTACACCTTC; v_call: TRBV4-1; clone_size: NA; j_call: TRBJ1-2; d_call: NA
cdr3_aa: CASSQGGQGTFYEQYF; cdr3_nt: TGCGCCAGCAGCCAAGGGGGACAGGGGACGTTCTACGAGCAGTACTTC; v_call: TRBV4-3; clone_size: once; j_call: TRBJ2-7; d_call: TRBD1
cdr3_aa: CASSEFPNTGRDTRQENTEAFF; cdr3_nt: TGCGCCAGCAGTGAGTTCCCAAACACCGGCCGGGACACCAGACAGGAGAACACTGAAGCTTTCTTT; v_call: TRBV10-1; clone_size: NA; j_call: TRBJ1-1; d_call: NA
cdr3_aa: CASSRQSGDEQYF; cdr3_nt: TGCGCCAGCAGCCGCCAGTCAGGGGACGAGCAGTACTTC; v_call: TRBV4-1; clone_size: NA; j_call: TRBJ2-7; d_call: NA